This T cell receptor beta chain was captured by sequencing in a study of response to subunit inactivated influenza vaccine. V lost 6 bases and J lost 0, with 8 bases in between. In germline, CDR1 is SGHVS, CDR2 FQNEAQ. The CDR3 is 13 amino acids. Using its own MiXCR run on the RT-PCR reads, TCRdb lists one record per CDR3 protein. The table lists a few hundred thousand distinct CDR3 sequences, about a fifth of them singletons. This clonotype was counted ten times or more. The source material was PBMCs from blood, sampled about 20 months after vaccination. The TCR sequence derives from a man between 50 and 75 years old who received an inactivated influenza vaccine. The chain uses TRBV7-8 and TRBJ1-1; D uncertain. The CDR3 DNA sequence: TGTGCCAGCAGGCAGAGTGTGAACACTGAAGCTTTCTTT. Residues: CASRQSVNTEAFF. The whole variable domain, remainder taken from reference TRBV7-8 and TRBJ1-1, is GAGVSQSPRYKVAKRGQDVALRCDPISGHVSLFWYQQALGQGPEFLTYFQNEAQLDKSGLPSDRFFAERPEGSVSTLKIQRTQQEDSAVYLCASRQSVNTEAFFGQGTRLTVV.